This T cell receptor beta chain appears in the sequencing data of a study of T-cell reconstitution after alpha-beta-depleted transplantation in children. Preparation of the TCRbeta library involved a method that used unique molecular identifiers. TCRdb re-called the PCR reads through MiXCR, storing one row per CDR3 protein. The table lists hundreds of thousands of distinct CDR3 sequences, approximately 15% of them singletons, with approximately 1.1% in the top ten. CDR1 and CDR2 from the germline V gene are MGHRA and YSYEKL. The CDR3 extends over 17 amino acids. V lost 4 bases and J lost 6; bases outside the gene matches: 13. In this sample, this clonotype turned up a few times.

This clonotype was sampled from a human donor who donated a stem cell graft to a child with acute myeloid leukemia. J is TRBJ2-1 and V is TRBV4-1; 9 nucleotides agree with TRBD2. The specimen comprised PBMCs from the stem cell graft donor, sampled from the stem cell graft. The CDR3 protein is CASSLGRPAGGRNEQFF. CDR3 nucleotide sequence: TGCGCCAGCAGCCTTGGACGACCGGCGGGGGGGCGCAATGAGCAGTTCTTC.